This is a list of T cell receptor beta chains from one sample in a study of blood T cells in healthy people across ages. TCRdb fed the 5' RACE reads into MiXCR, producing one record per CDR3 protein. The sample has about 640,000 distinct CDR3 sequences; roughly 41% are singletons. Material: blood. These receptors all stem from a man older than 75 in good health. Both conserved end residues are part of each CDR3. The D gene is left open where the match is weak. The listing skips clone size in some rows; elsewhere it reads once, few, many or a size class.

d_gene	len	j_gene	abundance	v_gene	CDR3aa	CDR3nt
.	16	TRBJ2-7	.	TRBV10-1	CASSGLQGLSTSEQYF	TGCGCCAGCAGTGGGCTACAGGGCCTTTCAACGTCCGAGCAGTACTTC
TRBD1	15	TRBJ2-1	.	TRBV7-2	CASSREGTGGNEQFF	TGTGCCAGCAGCCGAGAGGGAACAGGGGGCAATGAGCAGTTCTTC
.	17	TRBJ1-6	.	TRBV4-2	CASSQEGAGLDNSPLHF	TGTGCCAGCAGCCAAGAAGGGGCAGGGCTTGATAATTCACCCCTCCACTTT
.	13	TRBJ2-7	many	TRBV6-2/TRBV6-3	CASRWDFSYEQYF	TGTGCCAGCAGATGGGACTTCTCCTACGAGCAGTACTTC
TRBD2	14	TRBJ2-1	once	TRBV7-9	CASSLVNSGGATFF	TGTGCCAGCAGCTTAGTTAATAGCGGGGGGGCCACGTTCTTC
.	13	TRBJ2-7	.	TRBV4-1	CASSQDGWYEQYF	TGCGCCAGCAGCCAAGATGGTTGGTACGAGCAGTACTTC
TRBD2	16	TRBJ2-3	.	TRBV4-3	CASSPVGRSEAATQYF	TGCGCCAGCAGCCCCGTCGGGAGGTCGGAGGCGGCGACGCAGTATTTT
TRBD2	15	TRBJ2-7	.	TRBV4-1	CASSQGTSKAYEQYF	TGCGCCAGCAGCCAAGGGACTAGCAAGGCCTACGAGCAGTACTTC
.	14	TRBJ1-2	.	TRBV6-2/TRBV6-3	CASSSLTTNYGYTF	TGTGCCAGCAGTTCCCTGACAACTAACTATGGCTACACCTTC
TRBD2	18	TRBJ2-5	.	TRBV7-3	CASSLKGAGTSGVNEQYF	TGTGCCAGCAGCTTAAAGGGGGCGGGGACTAGCGGGGTTAATGAGCAGTACTTC
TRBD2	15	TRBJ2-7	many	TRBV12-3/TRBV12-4	CASSLGSGTTYEQYF	TGTGCCAGCAGTTTAGGGTCTGGGACTACATACGAGCAGTACTTC
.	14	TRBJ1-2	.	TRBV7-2	CASSQGTSNYGYTF	TGTGCCAGCAGCCAGGGGACATCTAACTATGGCTACACCTTC
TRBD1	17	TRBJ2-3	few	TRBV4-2	CASSRSLGQGNSDTQYF	TGTGCCAGCAGCCGATCCCTAGGACAGGGTAATTCGGATACGCAGTATTTT
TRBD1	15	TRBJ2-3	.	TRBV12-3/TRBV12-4	CASSFRQGSADTQYF	TGTGCCAGCAGCTTCAGACAGGGCTCCGCGGATACGCAGTATTTT
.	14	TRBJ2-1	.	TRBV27	CASSTRLRDNEQFF	TGTGCCAGCAGTACCCGACTCCGGGACAATGAGCAGTTCTTC
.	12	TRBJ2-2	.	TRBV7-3	CASRGETGELFF	TGTGCCAGCAGGGGGGAGACCGGGGAGCTGTTTTTT
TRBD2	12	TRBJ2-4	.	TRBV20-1	CSAGTSENIQYF	TGCAGTGCAGGGACTAGCGAAAACATCCAGTACTTC
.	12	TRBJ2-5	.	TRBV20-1	CSARAPGETQYF	TGCAGTGCTAGGGCCCCGGGGGAGACCCAGTACTTC
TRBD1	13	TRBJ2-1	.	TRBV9	CASSATGVNEQFF	TGTGCCAGCAGCGCAACAGGGGTCAATGAGCAGTTCTTC
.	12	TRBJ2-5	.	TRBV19	CASGDGQETQYF	TGTGCCAGTGGGGACGGCCAAGAGACCCAGTACTTC
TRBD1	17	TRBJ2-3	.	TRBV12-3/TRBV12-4	CASSFCPDRGCTDTQYF	TGTGCCAGCAGTTTTTGCCCCGACAGGGGATGCACAGATACGCAGTATTTT
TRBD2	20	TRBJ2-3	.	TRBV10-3	CAISEPLTGTSGGTTDTQYF	TGTGCCATCAGTGAGCCACTTACCGGGACTAGCGGGGGCACCACAGATACGCAGTATTTT
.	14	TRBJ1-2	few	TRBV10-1	CASSESGQAYGYTF	TGCGCCAGCAGTGAGTCGGGACAAGCATATGGCTACACCTTC
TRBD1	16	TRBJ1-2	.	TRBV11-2	CASSLDRGQANYGYTF	TGTGCCAGCAGCTTAGACCGCGGACAGGCAAACTATGGCTACACCTTC
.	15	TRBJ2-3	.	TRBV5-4	CASSIDRMSTDTQYF	TGTGCCAGCAGCATAGACAGGATGAGCACAGATACGCAGTATTTT
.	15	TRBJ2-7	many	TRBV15	CATSIGRTDSYEQYF	TGTGCCACCAGCATTGGCAGGACAGACTCCTACGAGCAGTACTTC
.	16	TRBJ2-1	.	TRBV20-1	CSLLSPLAGVGGEQFF	TGCAGTCTCCTGTCCCCACTAGCCGGAGTTGGCGGTGAGCAGTTCTTC
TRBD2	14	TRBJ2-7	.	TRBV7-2	CASSQGSSGSEQYF	TGTGCCAGCAGCCAGGGGTCTAGCGGGAGCGAGCAGTACTTC
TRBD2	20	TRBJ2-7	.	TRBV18	CASSPNIVGLAGGDSYEQYF	TGTGCCAGCTCACCAAACATCGTGGGACTAGCGGGAGGGGACTCCTACGAGCAGTACTTC
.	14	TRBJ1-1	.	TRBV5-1	CASSPRTGIAEAFF	TGCGCCAGCAGCCCCAGAACAGGGATCGCTGAAGCTTTCTTT
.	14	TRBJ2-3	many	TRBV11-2	CASSLIVSGDTQYF	TGTGCCAGCAGCTTAATCGTCTCTGGAGATACGCAGTATTTT
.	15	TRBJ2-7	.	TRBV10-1	CASSPGRAGYNEQYF	TGCGCCAGCAGTCCTGGACGAGCGGGCTACAATGAGCAGTACTTC
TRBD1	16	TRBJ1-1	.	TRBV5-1	CASSLLQGGAGTEAFF	TGCGCCAGCAGCTTGCTGCAAGGGGGCGCGGGGACTGAAGCTTTCTTT
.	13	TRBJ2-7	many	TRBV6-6	CAGSGGTTYEQYF	TGTGCCGGGTCGGGCGGGACAACCTACGAGCAGTACTTC
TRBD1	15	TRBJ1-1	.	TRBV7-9	CASSLETGGNTEAFF	TGTGCCAGCAGCTTAGAGACAGGGGGAAACACTGAAGCTTTCTTT
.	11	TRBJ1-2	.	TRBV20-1	CSAKQFYGYTF	TGCAGTGCTAAACAGTTCTATGGCTACACCTTC
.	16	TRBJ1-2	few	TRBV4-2	CASSQGGGAVNYGYTF	TGTGCCAGCAGCCAAGGGGGCGGGGCAGTCAACTATGGCTACACCTTC
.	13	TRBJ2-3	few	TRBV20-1	CSARVDHTDTQYF	TGCAGTGCTAGAGTGGACCACACAGATACGCAGTATTTT
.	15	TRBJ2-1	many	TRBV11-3	CASSLDRPPRGEQFF	TGTGCCAGCAGCTTAGATAGGCCCCCGCGGGGTGAGCAGTTCTTC
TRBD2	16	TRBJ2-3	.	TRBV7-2	CASSLQSGGATDTQYF	TGTGCCAGCAGCTTACAAAGCGGGGGGGCCACAGATACGCAGTATTTT
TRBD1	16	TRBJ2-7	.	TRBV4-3	CASSQGIRDRALCEYF	TGCGCCAGCAGCCAAGGGATACGGGACAGGGCCCTCTGCGAGTACTTC
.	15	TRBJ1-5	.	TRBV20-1	CSARDVGNSNQPQHF	TGCAGTGCTAGAGATGTGGGAAATAGCAATCAGCCCCAGCATTTT
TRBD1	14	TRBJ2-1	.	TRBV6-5	CASRGTASNNEQFF	TGTGCCAGCAGGGGGACAGCATCCAACAATGAGCAGTTCTTC
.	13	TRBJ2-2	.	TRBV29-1	CSVELGLTGELFF	TGCAGCGTTGAACTAGGTTTAACCGGGGAGCTGTTTTTT
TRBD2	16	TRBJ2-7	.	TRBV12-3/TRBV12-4	CASSQGLGRPINEQYF	TGTGCCAGCAGTCAGGGACTAGGTCGCCCAATCAATGAGCAGTACTTC
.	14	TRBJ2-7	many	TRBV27	CASSQTGRGYEQYF	TGTGCCAGCAGTCAAACGGGCAGGGGATACGAGCAGTACTTC
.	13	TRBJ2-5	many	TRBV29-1	CSVGRRGQKTQYF	TGCAGCGTTGGCCGTAGAGGACAGAAGACCCAGTACTTC
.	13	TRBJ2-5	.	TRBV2	CASSKQHQETQYF	TGTGCCAGCAGTAAGCAACACCAAGAGACCCAGTACTTC
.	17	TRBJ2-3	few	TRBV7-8	CASSLGPLRYRTDTQYF	TGTGCCAGCAGCTTGGGGCCCCTTCGTTATCGCACAGATACGCAGTATTTT
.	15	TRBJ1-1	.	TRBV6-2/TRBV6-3	CASNRGGTANTEAFF	TGTGCCAGCAACCGCGGGGGGACGGCCAACACTGAAGCTTTCTTT
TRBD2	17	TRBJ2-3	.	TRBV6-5	CASSYSILAGRTDTQYF	TGTGCCAGCAGTTACTCGATACTAGCGGGACGCACAGATACGCAGTATTTT
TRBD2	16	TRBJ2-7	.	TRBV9	CASSVDPGTSVYEQYF	TGTGCCAGCAGCGTAGACCCCGGGACTAGCGTCTACGAGCAGTACTTC
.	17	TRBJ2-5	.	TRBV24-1	CATSNPSGPKVRETQYF	TGTGCCACCAGTAATCCGTCGGGACCCAAGGTTCGGGAGACCCAGTACTTC
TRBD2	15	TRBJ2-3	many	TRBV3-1	CASSQLTGGGDTQYF	TGTGCCAGCAGCCAGTTGACGGGAGGAGGAGATACGCAGTATTTT
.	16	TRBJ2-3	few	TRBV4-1	CASSQDESGQRGTQYF	TGCGCCAGCAGCCAAGATGAGAGCGGCCAACGAGGTACGCAGTATTTT
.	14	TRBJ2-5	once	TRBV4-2	CASSQGHGVVEQYF	TGTGCCAGCAGCCAAGGTCACGGCGTGGTTGAGCAGTACTTC